This T cell receptor beta chain was captured by sequencing in a study of T cells in Graves' hyperthyroidism and ophthalmopathy. RNA transcripts yielded amplified TCR beta CDR3 regions. The HTBI primer set served for first-round RT-PCR of the TCR CDR3. In TCRdb, the multiplex PCR reads were re-called with MiXCR into one record per CDR3 protein. The data show around 200,000 distinct CDR3 sequences, with about 17% seen just once and about 45% held by the top ten. Notes on the study in general: Most thyroid clonotypes with frequency above 0.001 were detected in blood.

Germline loops: CDR1 LNHDA, CDR2 SQIVND (reference sequence). Trimming at V came to 4 bases and at J to 1 base, leaving 14 bases not matched to a gene. The length of the CDR3 is 18 residues. Each diagnosis was grounded in clinical symptoms, serum thyroxine and TRAb, thyroid ultrasound, and orbital computed tomography. Extraction of PBMCs used 8.5 to 10 ml of fresh peripheral blood. This clonotype turned up a few times. Its target is unknown. The sample consisted of blood. This chain joins TRBV19 and TRBJ2-3, with 7 bases fitting TRBD1. The clonotype originates from a middle-aged man with Graves' hyperthyroidism. The CDR3 reads CASSTRLYRGGGTDTQYF. CDR3 DNA: TGTGCCAGTAGTACTCGCCTCTACAGGGGCGGTGGCACAGATACGCAGTATTTT.